The 31 T cell receptor beta chains given below trace back to one sample, sequenced in a study of blood T cell repertoires in COVID-19. Only in-frame clones appear in the TCRdb table, and some are missing; sequencing was by immunoSEQ multiplex PCR. The sample includes 200,000 to 250,000 clones, approximately 87% of them seen just once. Material for sequencing was PBMCs or T cells enriched from blood (not recorded which). These receptors came from a woman aged 50 to 60 in a cohort exposed to, infected with or recovered from COVID-19 (not recorded which).

DNA of the CDR3: TGTGCCAGCATCCCGCCCCTTATGAGGGGCTACACCTTC. It encodes CASIPPLMRGYTF. The chain links TRBV2 to TRBJ1-2; D is undetermined. Between the trimmed V and J ends, which lost 7 bases and 8 bases, there was a span of 17 bases. Per the germline V gene, CDR1 is SNHLY and CDR2 is FYNNEI. The CDR3 spans 13 residues.

This clone turned up a few times. The chain links TRBV19 to TRBJ1-6; 8 nucleotides agree with TRBD1. Germline CDR1 is LNHDA and CDR2 is SQIVND (reference sequence). Unmatched junction bases numbered 6, after V lost 4 bases and J lost 4 bases. CDR3 length equals 16 residues. The CDR3, as DNA: TGTGCCAGTAGTACACCCGGGACAGGATATAATTCACCCCTCCACTTT. It is translated as CASSTPGTGYNSPLHF.

CDR3 sequence reads: CASSPQLSTEAFF. The CDR3 bases are TGTGCCAGCAGTCCACAGCTCAGCACTGAAGCTTTCTTT. This sequence joins TRBV2 and TRBJ1-1, with D unclear. There are 13 residues in the CDR3. Germline lookup yields CDR1 SNHLY and CDR2 FYNNEI. Trimming shortened V by 5 bases and J by 4 bases, and 11 bases separated the two germline ends.

This rearrangement joins TRBV10-2 to TRBJ2-5; perhaps TRBD2 as D (5 bases). The CDR3 is 13 residues long. V was trimmed by 6 bases and J by 0 bases, leaving 8 bases between them. Per germline, CDR1 WSHSY and CDR2 SAAADI. DNA of the CDR3: TGCGCCAGCAGGAGGGCTAACCAAGAGACCCAGTACTTC. It encodes CASRRANQETQYF.

V is TRBV19 and J is TRBJ1-5, with no clear D. CDR3 length: 16 amino acids. Germline values: CDR1 LNHDA, CDR2 SQIVND (reference sequence). V was trimmed by 5 bases and J by 0 bases, leaving 14 bases between them. CDR3 residues: CASSPPRQYSNQPQHF. In DNA, the CDR3 is TGTGCCAGTAGTCCACCGAGGCAGTATAGCAATCAGCCCCAGCATTTT.

This rearrangement joins TRBV30 to TRBJ1-5; D is undetermined. CDR1 and CDR2 (germline): GTSNPN, SVGIG (reference sequence). With 3 bases removed from V and 0 bases from J, the gap between germline ends came to 6 bases. The CDR3 contains 13 residues. The CDR3 loop is CAWSDISNQPQHF. The CDR3 DNA reads as TGTGCCTGGAGCGACATTAGCAATCAGCCCCAGCATTTT.

V and J are TRBV12-3 or TRBV12-4 and TRBJ1-2; D unresolved. This CDR3 has 12 residues. The ends were cut back, 5 bases at V and 13 bases at J, with 17 bases in the middle. CDR3 amino acids: CASSASTRKGTF. DNA of the CDR3: TGTGCCAGCAGTGCCTCGACACGGAAAGGCACCTTC.

The chain is built from TRBV5-4 and TRBJ2-5, with D perhaps TRBD1 (6 bases). Trimming took off 4 bases at V and 4 bases at J, with 17 bases between the two ends. The germline gives CDR1 SGHNT, CDR2 YYREEE (reference sequence). The CDR3 is 15 residues long. DNA for the CDR3: TGTGCCAGCAGCGCTCAAAGGGGGAGTAGAGAGACCCAGTACTTC. This gives the protein CASSAQRGSRETQYF.

The chain joins TRBV6-5 to TRBJ2-3, with 9 nucleotides matching TRBD2. Germline V gene sequence: CDR1 MNHEY, CDR2 SVGAGI. The CDR3 runs 15 residues. V lost 7 bases to trimming and J lost 3 bases; unmatched junction nucleotides: 8. The CDR3: CASKGGGAITDTQYF. The CDR3 DNA follows: TGTGCCAGCAAAGGCGGGGGGGCAATTACAGATACGCAGTATTTT.

This chain uses TRBV21-1 with TRBJ1-1. TRBV21-1 is recorded as a pseudogene. This CDR3 contains 12 residues. CDR3 region: CASSKEVEEAFF. CDR3 nucleotide sequence: TGTGCCAGCAGCAAAGAAGTTGAGGAAGCTTTCTTT.

The chain carries TRBV4-1 and TRBJ1-4, with 9 bases matching TRBD1. V was clipped by 3 bases and J by 8 bases; unmatched bases: 7. Germline V lookup: CDR1 MGHRA, CDR2 YSYEKL. The CDR3 is 15 residues long. In DNA, the CDR3 is TGCGCCAGCAGCCAGAAACAGGGGGCTGGAGAAAAACTGTTTTTT. This gives the protein CASSQKQGAGEKLFF.

The chain's CDR3 is CASSPRALKSEQYF. CDR3 sequence (DNA): TGTGCCAGTAGCCCCAGGGCCTTGAAGAGCGAGCAGTACTTC. The chain combines TRBV19 with TRBJ2-7; TRBD1 might be the D (5 bases). The CDR3 is 14 amino acids. The V gene lost 6 bases and the J gene lost 6 bases, with 18 bases spanning the gap. From germline, CDR1 is LNHDA and CDR2 SQIVND (reference sequence). The entire variable domain, with the rest obtained from reference TRBV19 and TRBJ2-7, is as follows: DGGITQSPKYLFRKEGQNVTLSCEQNLNHDAMYWYRQDPGQGLRLIYYSQIVNDFQKGDIAEGYSVSREKKESFPLTVTSAQKNPTAFYLCASSPRALKSEQYFGPGTRLTVT.

The chain has TRBV5-1 and TRBJ2-7; D remains unclear. Germline V gene data show CDR1 as SGHRS and CDR2 as YFSETQ. V lost 0 bases and J lost 2, with 9 bases in between. The CDR3 has 14 residues. DNA of the CDR3: TGCGCCAGCAGCTTGGGGCAGTCGCCCTACGAGCAGTACTTC. It yields the protein CASSLGQSPYEQYF.

This clone appeared a single time. The CDR3 DNA sequence: TGCGCCAGCAGCTTGGAGGTCCTCGGACAGGGTAACAATGAGCAGTTCTTC. Translation: CASSLEVLGQGNNEQFF. The V and J genes are TRBV5-1 and TRBJ2-1; TRBD1 aligns across 8 bases. Germline V CDR1 and CDR2: SGHRS, YFSETQ. This CDR3 region has 17 residues. Unmatched junction bases numbered 10, after V lost 0 bases and J lost 5 bases.

The V call is TRBV7-2, the J call TRBJ1-1; a possible D gene is TRBD1 (5 bases). Germline loops: CDR1 SGHTA, CDR2 FQGNSA. This CDR3 region has 15 residues. Trimming cost V 1 base and J 1 base, with 10 bases left between them. This CDR3 reads CASSLVGQGNTEAFF. The CDR3 DNA is TGTGCCAGCAGCTTAGTGGGTCAGGGGAACACTGAAGCTTTCTTT.

The V and J genes are TRBV19 and TRBJ1-3; 7 nucleotides agree with TRBD1. The junction had 11 bases not matched to a gene; V was cut back by 11 bases and J by 4 bases. Germline-derived CDR1 and CDR2 are LNHDA and SQIVND (reference sequence). This CDR3 comprises 14 residues. The CDR3 DNA sequence: TGTGCCTCTGGAGAGGGGGCGCGAGGAAACACCATATATTTT. Translated, it gives CASGEGARGNTIYF.

The rearrangement uses TRBV4-2 and TRBJ2-3, with a possible D match to TRBD2 (6 bases). The length of the CDR3 is 16 residues. Trimming took 0 bases from V and 0 from J, leaving 10 bases between them. Germline V gene data show CDR1 as LGHNA and CDR2 as YNFKEQ. CDR3 sequence: CASSQDGSGSTDTQYF. The DNA for the CDR3 is TGTGCCAGCAGCCAAGATGGTAGCGGTAGCACAGATACGCAGTATTTT.

The chain recombines TRBV7-3 with TRBJ2-3, with a weak D call TRBD2 (5 bases). V was cut by 5 bases and J by 1 base, with 13 bases left in between. The CDR3 length is 15 residues. CDR1 SGHTA and CDR2 FQGTGA come from the germline V gene. CDR3 nucleotide sequence: TGTGCCAGCAGCAACCGCGTGGGAGGCACAGATACGCAGTATTTT. Its protein is CASSNRVGGTDTQYF.

The rearrangement links TRBV28 to TRBJ1-4; no clear D. The CDR3 contains 16 residues. The germline V gene encodes CDR1 MDHEN and CDR2 SYDVKM. The ends were cut back, 5 bases at V and 8 bases at J, with 21 bases in the middle. The chain's CDR3 is CASSHKSPVRVEKLFF. The CDR3 region has the DNA TGTGCCAGCAGTCACAAAAGTCCCGTGAGGGTGGAAAAACTGTTTTTT.

The chain joins TRBV5-1 to TRBJ2-1, with TRBD1 matching over 7 bases. CDR3 length: 14 amino acids. J lost 6 bases, V lost 4 bases, and 7 bases had no gene match. Germline V CDR1 and CDR2: SGHRS, YFSETQ. CDR3 loop: CASSAGQESNEQFF. In DNA, the CDR3 is TGCGCCAGCAGCGCAGGACAGGAAAGCAATGAGCAGTTCTTC.

The V call is TRBV4-3, the J call TRBJ1-5; D is perhaps TRBD1 (6 bases). Germline CDR1 is LGHNA and CDR2 is YSLEER. This CDR3 comprises 18 residues. V was cut by 0 bases and J by 3 bases, with 18 bases left in between. The CDR3 nucleotides read TGCGCCAGCAGCCAAGACCCCCACCCCAGGGGCTTCAATCAGCCCCAGCATTTT. This codes for CASSQDPHPRGFNQPQHF.

With regard to this clone: At one end the junction does not follow the germline gene, possibly because of a read error. The V and J genes are TRBV7-2 and TRBJ1-1, with D possibly being TRBD1 (5 bases). The germline V gene encodes CDR1 SGHTA and CDR2 FQGNSA. The CDR3 has 16 residues. CDR3 protein: CASSLGAGLGATEAFF. As DNA, the CDR3 is TGTGCCAGCAGTTTAGGGGCAGGGCTTGGTGCCACTGAAGCTTTCTTT.

This chain uses TRBV3-1 (or the pseudogene TRBV3-2) with TRBJ1-6, with TRBD1 identical over 9 bases. Unmatched junction bases numbered 8, after V lost 6 bases and J lost 2 bases. This CDR3 contains 17 residues. The germline V gene has CDR1 LGHDT and CDR2 YNNKEL (reference sequence). The CDR3 DNA reads as TGTGCCAGCAGTTGTTCCGGGGACAGGGCCTATAATTCACCCCTCCACTTT. Its protein product is CASSCSGDRAYNSPLHF.

The chain recombines TRBV10-1 with TRBJ1-3, with D possibly TRBD1 on 6 matching bases. The CDR3 covers 15 residues. Trimming removed 3 bases at V and 4 bases at J, with 13 bases between. The germline gives CDR1 WNHNN, CDR2 SYGVQD (reference sequence). The CDR3 nucleotides are TGCGCCAGCAGTGACCAGGGGAAATTCGGAAACACCATATATTTT. Encoded protein: CASSDQGKFGNTIYF.

The V and J genes are TRBV3-1 (or the pseudogene TRBV3-2) and TRBJ2-3; a possible D gene is TRBD2 (6 bases). This CDR3 contains 13 residues. Looked up from germline, CDR1 is LGHDT and CDR2 is YNNKEL (reference sequence). Trimming shortened V by 1 base and J by 8 bases, and 10 bases separated the two germline ends. This CDR3 reads CASSQGGGTTQYF. In DNA form, the CDR3 reads TGTGCCAGCAGCCAAGGAGGCGGGACTACGCAGTATTTT.

This chain connects TRBV18 to TRBJ1-1, with 9 bases identical to TRBD1. V lost 2 bases to trimming and J lost 1 base; unmatched junction nucleotides: 23. The CDR3 covers 22 residues. Per germline, CDR1 KGHSH and CDR2 LQKENI. The CDR3 spells CASSPFGPGATPWTGENTEAFF. CDR3 DNA sequence: TGTGCCAGCTCACCATTCGGGCCCGGGGCTACTCCTTGGACAGGGGAGAACACTGAAGCTTTCTTT.

The chain recombines TRBV7-2 with TRBJ2-3; a possible D gene is TRBD2 (6 bases). Trimming pared 3 bases from V and 4 bases from J, leaving 8 bases between. CDR1 is SGHTA and CDR2 is FQGNSA in the germline V gene. The length of the CDR3 is 13 residues. CDR3 loop: CASSFRDSDTQYF. The CDR3 DNA follows: TGTGCCAGCAGCTTCCGGGACTCAGATACGCAGTATTTT.

The chain links TRBV6-5 to TRBJ1-2, with TRBD1 matching 8 bases. V was clipped by 5 bases and J by 3 bases; unmatched bases: 8. The CDR3 length is 15 residues. Per the germline V gene, CDR1 is MNHEY and CDR2 is SVGAGI. This CDR3 reads CASSISDRVDYGYTF. In nucleotides, the CDR3 is TGTGCCAGCAGTATCTCGGACAGGGTAGACTATGGCTACACCTTC.

The chain recombines TRBV6-1 with TRBJ2-3, with D uncertain. The CDR3 spans 13 residues. Trimming cost V 2 bases and J 6 bases, with 9 bases left between them. Germline V lookup: CDR1 MNHNS, CDR2 SASEGT. The CDR3 spells CASSENMEDTQYF. The CDR3 DNA sequence: TGTGCCAGCAGTGAAAACATGGAGGATACGCAGTATTTT.

The chain recombines TRBV5-6 with TRBJ2-1, with D tentatively TRBD1 (6 bases). CDR1 SGHDT and CDR2 YYEEEE come from the germline V gene. With 0 bases removed from V and 7 bases from J, the gap between germline ends came to 14 bases. The CDR3 contains 15 residues. In DNA, the CDR3 is TGTGCCAGCAGCTTGGGACCCCAGGGGCAAAATGAGCAGTTCTTC. As protein: CASSLGPQGQNEQFF.

This clone was recorded once. V usage is TRBV10-3 and J usage is TRBJ2-1, with a weak D call TRBD1 (6 bases). This CDR3 comprises 12 residues. V dropped 7 bases and J dropped 10 bases, with 14 bases sitting between them. Germline CDR1 reads ENHRY; CDR2 reads SYGVKD. The CDR3 loop reads CAITSGAGEQFF. The CDR3 coding sequence is TGTGCCATCACCTCAGGGGCCGGAGAGCAGTTCTTC.